This TCR beta chain was identified in a study of T cell repertoires in cytomegalovirus infection. TCRdb redid the calling of the reads with MiXCR, one entry per CDR3 protein. The data show around 350,000 distinct CDR3 sequences, around 18% seen once. This clonotype was seen more than once but under ten times. CDR1 is SGHRS, CDR2 YFSETQ, per germline. This CDR3 contains 16 residues. V lost 4 bases to trimming and J lost 4 bases; unmatched junction nucleotides: 8. Sample: PBMCs. The chain links TRBV5-1 to TRBJ2-3, with 11 bases identical to TRBD2. The receptor comes from a human donor in good health (CMV status not recorded). Some clones in this sample may be carry-over from other donors' samples. CDR3 sequence: CASSTQLAGVADTQYF. The CDR3 region has the DNA TGCGCCAGCAGCACGCAACTAGCGGGAGTGGCAGATACGCAGTATTTT.